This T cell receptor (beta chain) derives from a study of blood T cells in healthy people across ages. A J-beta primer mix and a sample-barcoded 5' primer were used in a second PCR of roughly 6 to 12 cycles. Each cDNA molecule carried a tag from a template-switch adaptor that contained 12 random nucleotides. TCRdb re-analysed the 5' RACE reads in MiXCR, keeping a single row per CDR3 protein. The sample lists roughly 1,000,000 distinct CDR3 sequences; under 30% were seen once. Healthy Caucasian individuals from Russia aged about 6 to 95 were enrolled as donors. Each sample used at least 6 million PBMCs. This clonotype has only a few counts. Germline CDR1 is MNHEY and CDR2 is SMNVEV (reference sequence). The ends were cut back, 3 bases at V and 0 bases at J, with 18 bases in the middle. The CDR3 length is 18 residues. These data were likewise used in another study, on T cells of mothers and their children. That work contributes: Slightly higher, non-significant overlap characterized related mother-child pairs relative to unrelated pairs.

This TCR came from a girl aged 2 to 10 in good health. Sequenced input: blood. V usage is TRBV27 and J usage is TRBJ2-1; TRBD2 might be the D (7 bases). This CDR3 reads CASSFLGFGGASYNEQFF. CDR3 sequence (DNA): TGTGCCAGCAGTTTCCTTGGATTTGGGGGGGCCTCCTACAATGAGCAGTTCTTC.